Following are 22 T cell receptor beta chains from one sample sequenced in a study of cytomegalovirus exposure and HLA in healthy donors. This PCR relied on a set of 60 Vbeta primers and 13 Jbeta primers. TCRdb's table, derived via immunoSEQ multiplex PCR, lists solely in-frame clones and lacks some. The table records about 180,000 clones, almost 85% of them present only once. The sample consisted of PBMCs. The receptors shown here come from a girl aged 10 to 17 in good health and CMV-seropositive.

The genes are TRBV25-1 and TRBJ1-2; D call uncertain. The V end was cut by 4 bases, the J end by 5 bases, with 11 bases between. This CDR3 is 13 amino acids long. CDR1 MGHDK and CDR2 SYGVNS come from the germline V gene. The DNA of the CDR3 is TGTGCCAGCAGTGGGGCCGTTCCTTATGGCTACACCTTC. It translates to CASSGAVPYGYTF.

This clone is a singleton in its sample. The CDR3 protein is CASSEGGWEQYF. DNA for the CDR3: TGTGCCAGCAGTGAAGGCGGGTGGGAGCAGTACTTC. The V and J genes are TRBV6-1 and TRBJ2-7; D is perhaps TRBD2 (5 bases). Germline values: CDR1 MNHNS, CDR2 SASEGT. Trimming removed 1 base from V and 7 bases from J, with 8 bases in between. The CDR3 loop spans 12 amino acids.

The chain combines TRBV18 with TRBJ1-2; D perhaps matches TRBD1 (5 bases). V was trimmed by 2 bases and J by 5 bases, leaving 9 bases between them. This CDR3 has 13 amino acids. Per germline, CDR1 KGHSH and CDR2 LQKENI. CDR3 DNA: TGTGCCAGCTCACCATCGACAGAATATGGCTACACCTTC. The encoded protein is CASSPSTEYGYTF.

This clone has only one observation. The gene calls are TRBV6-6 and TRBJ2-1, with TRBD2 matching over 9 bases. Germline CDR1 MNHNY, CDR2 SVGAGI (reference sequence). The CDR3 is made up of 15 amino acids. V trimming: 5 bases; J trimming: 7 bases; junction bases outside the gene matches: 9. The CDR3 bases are TGTGCCAGCAGTGGTGGGCTAGCGGGGTTGAATGAGCAGTTCTTC. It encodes CASSGGLAGLNEQFF.

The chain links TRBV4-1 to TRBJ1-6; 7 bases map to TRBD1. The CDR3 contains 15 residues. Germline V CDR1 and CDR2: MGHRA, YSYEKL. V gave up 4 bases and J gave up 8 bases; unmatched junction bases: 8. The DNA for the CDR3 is TGCGCCAGCAGCCCGGTCGGGACAGAATATTCACCCCTCCACTTT. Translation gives CASSPVGTEYSPLHF.

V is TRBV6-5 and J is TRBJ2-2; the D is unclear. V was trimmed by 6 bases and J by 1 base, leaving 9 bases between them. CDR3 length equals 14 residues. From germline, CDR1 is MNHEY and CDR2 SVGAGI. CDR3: CASRPLENTGELFF. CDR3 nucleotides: TGTGCCAGCAGGCCCCTAGAGAACACCGGGGAGCTGTTTTTT.

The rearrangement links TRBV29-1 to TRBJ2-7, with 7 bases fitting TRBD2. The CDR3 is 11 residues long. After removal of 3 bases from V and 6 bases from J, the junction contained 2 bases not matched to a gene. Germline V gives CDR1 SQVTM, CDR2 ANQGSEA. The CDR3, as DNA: TGCAGCGTTGAGGGAGGGATCGAGCAGTACTTC. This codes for CSVEGGIEQYF.

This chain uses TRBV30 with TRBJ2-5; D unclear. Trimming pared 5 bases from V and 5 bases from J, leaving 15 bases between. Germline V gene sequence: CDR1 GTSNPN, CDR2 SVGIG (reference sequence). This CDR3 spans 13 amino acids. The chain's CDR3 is CAWGSRLFETQYF. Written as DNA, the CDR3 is TGTGCCTGGGGGTCTAGATTATTCGAGACCCAGTACTTC. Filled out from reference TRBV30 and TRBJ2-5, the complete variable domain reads SQTIHQWPATLVQPVGSPLSLECTVEGTSNPNLYWYRQAAGRGLQLLFYSVGIGQISSEVPQNLSASRPQDRQFILSSKKLLLSDSGFYLCAWGSRLFETQYFGPGTRLLVL.

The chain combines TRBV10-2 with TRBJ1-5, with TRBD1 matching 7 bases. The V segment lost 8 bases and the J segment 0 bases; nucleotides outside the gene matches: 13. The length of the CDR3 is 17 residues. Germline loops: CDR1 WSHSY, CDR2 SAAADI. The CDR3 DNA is TGCGCCAGCGCCGAGGGACAGCGCTTCTATAGCAATCAGCCCCAGCATTTT. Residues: CASAEGQRFYSNQPQHF.

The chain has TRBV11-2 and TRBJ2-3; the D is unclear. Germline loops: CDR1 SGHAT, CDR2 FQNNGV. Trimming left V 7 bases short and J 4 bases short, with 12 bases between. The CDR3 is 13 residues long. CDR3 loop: CASNRFRADTQYF. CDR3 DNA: TGTGCCAGCAACCGATTCCGGGCAGATACGCAGTATTTT.

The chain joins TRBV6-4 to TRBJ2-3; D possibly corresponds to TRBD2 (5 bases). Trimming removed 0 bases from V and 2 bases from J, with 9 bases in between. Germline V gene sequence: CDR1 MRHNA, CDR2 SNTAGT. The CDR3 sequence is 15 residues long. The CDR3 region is CASSDSSDSTDTQYF. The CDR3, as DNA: TGTGCCAGCAGTGACTCATCGGACTCCACAGATACGCAGTATTTT.

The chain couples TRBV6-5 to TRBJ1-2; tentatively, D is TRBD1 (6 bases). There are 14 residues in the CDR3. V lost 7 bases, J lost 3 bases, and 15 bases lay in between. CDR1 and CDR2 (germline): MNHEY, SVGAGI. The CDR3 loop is CASTPDRADYGYTF. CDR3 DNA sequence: TGTGCCAGCACTCCGGACAGAGCCGACTATGGCTACACCTTC.

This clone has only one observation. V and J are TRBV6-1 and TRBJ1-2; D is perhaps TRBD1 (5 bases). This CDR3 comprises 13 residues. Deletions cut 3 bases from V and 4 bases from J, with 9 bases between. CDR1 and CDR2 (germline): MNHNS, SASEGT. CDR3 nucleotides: TGTGCCAGCAGTGAGGCAGGGCCCTATGGCTACACCTTC. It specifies CASSEAGPYGYTF.

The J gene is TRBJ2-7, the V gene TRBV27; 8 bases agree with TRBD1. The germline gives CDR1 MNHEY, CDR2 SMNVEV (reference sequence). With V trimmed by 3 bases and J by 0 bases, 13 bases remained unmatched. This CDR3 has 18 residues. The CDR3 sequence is CASSFTIPTGGSSYEQYF. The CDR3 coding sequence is TGTGCCAGCAGTTTCACAATACCAACAGGGGGGAGCTCCTACGAGCAGTACTTC.

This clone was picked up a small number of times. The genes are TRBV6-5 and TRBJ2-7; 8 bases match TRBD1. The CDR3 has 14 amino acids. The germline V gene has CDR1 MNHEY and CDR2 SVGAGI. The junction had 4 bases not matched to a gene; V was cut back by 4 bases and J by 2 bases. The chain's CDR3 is CASSSKQGAYEQYF. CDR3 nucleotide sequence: TGTGCCAGCAGTTCGAAACAGGGGGCCTACGAGCAGTACTTC.

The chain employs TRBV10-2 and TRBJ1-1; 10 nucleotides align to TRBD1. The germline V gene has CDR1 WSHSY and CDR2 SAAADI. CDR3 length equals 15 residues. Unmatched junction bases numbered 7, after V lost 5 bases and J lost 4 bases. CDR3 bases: TGCGCCAGCAGTCCAATCGACAGGGGGCCCACTGAAGCTTTCTTT. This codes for CASSPIDRGPTEAFF.

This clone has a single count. In DNA form, the CDR3 reads TGTGCCAGCAGCGCGACAGGGAAGGACACTGAAGCTTTCTTT. It codes for CASSATGKDTEAFF. The chain recombines TRBV7-9 with TRBJ1-1, with 7 bases that match TRBD1. With V trimmed by 5 bases and J by 3 bases, 6 bases remained unmatched. The V gene's germline CDR1 is SEHNR and CDR2 FQNEAQ (reference sequence). CDR3 length equals 14 residues.

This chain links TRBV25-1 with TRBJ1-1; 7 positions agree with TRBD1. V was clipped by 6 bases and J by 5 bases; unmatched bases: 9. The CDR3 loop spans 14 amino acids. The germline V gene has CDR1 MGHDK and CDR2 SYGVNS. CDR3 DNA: TGTGCCAGCAGCCTCAGGGGGACGAGGACTGAAGCTTTCTTT. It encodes CASSLRGTRTEAFF.

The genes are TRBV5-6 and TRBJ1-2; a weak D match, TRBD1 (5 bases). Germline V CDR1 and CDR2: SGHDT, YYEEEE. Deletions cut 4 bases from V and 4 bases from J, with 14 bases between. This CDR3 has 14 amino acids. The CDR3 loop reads CASSPGLVVYGYTF. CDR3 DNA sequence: TGTGCCAGCAGCCCAGGGCTGGTTGTCTATGGCTACACCTTC.

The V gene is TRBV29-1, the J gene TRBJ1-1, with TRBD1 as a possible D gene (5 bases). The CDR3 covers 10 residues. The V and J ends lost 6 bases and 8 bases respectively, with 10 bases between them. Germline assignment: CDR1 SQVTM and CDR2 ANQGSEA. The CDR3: CSVKDKEAFF. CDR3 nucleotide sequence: TGCAGCGTGAAGGACAAAGAAGCTTTCTTT.

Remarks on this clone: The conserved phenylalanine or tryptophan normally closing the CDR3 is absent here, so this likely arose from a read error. CDR3 in amino acids: CASSADRTGNPGYTL. The CDR3 nucleotides read TGTGCCAGCAGCGCGGATCGGACAGGGAATCCCGGCTACACCCTC. This rearrangement joins TRBV9 to TRBJ1-2; TRBD1 matches 8 bases. Germline loops: CDR1 SGDLS, CDR2 YYNGEE. This CDR3 comprises 15 residues. Trimming at V came to 3 bases and at J to 8 bases, leaving 12 bases not matched to a gene.

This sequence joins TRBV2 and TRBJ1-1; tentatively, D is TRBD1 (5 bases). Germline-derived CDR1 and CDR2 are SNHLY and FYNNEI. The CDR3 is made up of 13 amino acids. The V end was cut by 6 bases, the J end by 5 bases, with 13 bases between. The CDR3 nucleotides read TGTGCCAGCAGGGGGGGTGGGTGGACTGAAGCTTTCTTT. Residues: CASRGGGWTEAFF.